The clone carrying this TCR beta chain has a single count. Its matching antigen is unknown. The source of the sample is a study of Tregs in tolerant kidney transplant recipients. Study results and caveats: The small number of patients limits these findings pending further validation. Changing PCR primers prevented nucleotide comparison between some patients' samples. Antigen-driven expansion was suggested because donor-specific Tregs expanded more than all Tregs in tolerant patients.

V lost 3 bases, J lost 2 bases, and 11 bases lay in between. The CDR3 is made up of 14 amino acids. CDR1 is SGDLS, CDR2 YYNGEE, per germline. Only in-frame clones appear in the TCRdb table, and some are missing; sequencing was by immunoSEQ multiplex PCR. The data contain 50,000 to 85,000 clones, around nine tenths of them singletons. Unstimulated regulatory T cells (CD4+CD25+CD127-), CD4+CD25- non-regulatory cells, CD4 and CD8 cells were FACS-sorted from thawed PBMCs. The chain is built from TRBV9 and TRBJ2-5, with D possibly matching TRBD1 (6 bases). The TCR originated in a human donor who received a combined kidney and bone marrow transplant. Sequenced material: CD8+ T cells from blood, taken before the transplant. The CDR3 loop reads CASSAWTEQETQYF. The CDR3 nucleotides are TGTGCCAGCAGCGCCTGGACAGAGCAAGAGACCCAGTACTTC.